This T cell receptor (beta chain) was found in a study of shared clonotypes between healthy human individuals. Study in general: Every donor yielded three CD4 naive, three CD4 memory, two CD8 naive and one CD8 memory plate.

Only in-frame clones appear in the TCRdb table, and some are missing; sequencing was by immunoSEQ multiplex PCR. The repertoire consists of more than 1.2 million clones, with approximately 98.5% occurring once and the leading ten covering about 0.4%. Germline assignment: CDR1 SGHDN and CDR2 FVKESK. This CDR3 has 13 amino acids. The V end was cut by 9 bases, the J end by 6 bases, with 15 bases between. Study-wide results and caveats: The four-donor shared clonotypes exceeded non-shared clonotypes in generation probability, with non-shared ones scoring lower. Rarefaction showed that sequencing of sorted subsets was incomplete (despite large depth).

As to this clone: Its antigen is unidentified.

The receptor's source is a man aged 30 to 45 in good health. This chain links TRBV14 with TRBJ2-1; D is undetermined. Sequenced sample: naive CD4+ T cells sorted from blood. The sample's subset: CD45RA+ positively selected. CDR3 residues: CASGKGQLNEQFF. CDR3 nucleotide sequence: TGTGCCAGTGGGAAAGGCCAACTCAATGAGCAGTTCTTC.